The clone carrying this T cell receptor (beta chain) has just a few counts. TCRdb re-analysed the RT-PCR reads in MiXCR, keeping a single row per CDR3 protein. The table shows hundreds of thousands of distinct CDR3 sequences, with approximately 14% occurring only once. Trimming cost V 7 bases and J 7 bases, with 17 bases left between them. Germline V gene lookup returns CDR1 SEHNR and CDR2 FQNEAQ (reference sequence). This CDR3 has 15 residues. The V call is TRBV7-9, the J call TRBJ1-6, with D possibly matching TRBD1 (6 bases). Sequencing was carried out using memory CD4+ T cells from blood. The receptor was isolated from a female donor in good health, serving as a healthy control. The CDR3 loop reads CASMTSGAENSPLHF. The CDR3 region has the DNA TGTGCCAGCATGACTTCGGGGGCGGAGAATTCACCCCTCCACTTT.